The present entry profiles one T cell receptor beta chain with its context. Its target is not known. The junction had 5 bases not matched to a gene; V was cut back by 9 bases and J by 0 bases. This CDR3 is built from 13 residues. Germline-derived CDR1 and CDR2 are MNHNS and SASEGT. This table comes from immunoSEQ multiplex PCR, and its TCRdb copy is limited to in-frame clones, with some not included. Found here are about 130,000 clones, 89% of them singletons; the top ten hold around 1.2%. Among the 90 to 150 subjects of the validation cohort, separate from the approximately 660-subject first cohort, were the donors. These data are taken from a study of cytomegalovirus exposure and HLA in healthy donors. General observations from the study: The majority of TCR sequences were rare, yet some public TCRs appeared in many donors. The study labeled approximately 150 TCR beta chains cytomegalovirus-associated.

The chain is built from TRBV6-1 and TRBJ2-7; TRBD1 aligns across 7 bases. The sequence was obtained from a woman between 18 and 29 years old in good health and CMV-seronegative. The sequenced material came from PBMCs. In nucleotides, the CDR3 is TGTGCCAGAGTGGACAGGAGCTCCTACGAGCAGTACGTC. Encoded protein: CARVDRSSYEQYV.